This is a list of T cell receptor beta chains from one sample in a study of regulatory T cells in long-lasting Graves disease. TCRdb reprocessed the multiplex PCR reads via MiXCR and lists one record per CDR3 protein. The table includes approximately 480,000 distinct CDR3 sequences, around 15% detected once. This same sample was also part of a study on T cells in Graves' hyperthyroidism and ophthalmopathy.

This specimen was peripheral blood mononuclear cells (PBMCs), taken at new diagnosis, from a patient treated with antithyroid drugs. All receptors come from a man in his forties with Graves disease. Both conserved end residues are part of each CDR3. A D gene is named only where the DNA matches it firmly. A clone size is listed for some rows: how often the clone was seen (once, few, many), or a class if it is expanded.

v_call	clone_size	d_call	j_call	cdr3_aa	cdr3_nt
TRBV30	many	NA	TRBJ2-1	CAWTGVEQFF	TGTGCCTGGACGGGGGTTGAGCAGTTCTTC
TRBV20-1	many	TRBD1	TRBJ2-7	CSASGTGGPYEQYF	TGCAGTGCTTCCGGGACAGGGGGTCCCTACGAGCAGTACTTC
TRBV27	many	NA	TRBJ2-2	CASKLVPNTGELFF	TGTGCCAGCAAGCTTGTTCCGAACACCGGGGAGCTGTTTTTT
TRBV7-9	NA	NA	TRBJ1-4	CASSLGPMRPNEKLFF	TGTGCCAGCAGCTTAGGACCGATGCGTCCTAATGAAAAACTGTTTTTT
TRBV6-2/TRBV6-3	few	NA	TRBJ2-7	CASSYNGDYEQYF	TGTGCCAGCAGTTATAATGGGGACTACGAGCAGTACTTC
TRBV12-3/TRBV12-4	NA	NA	TRBJ2-2	CASSLMGPFNARTGELFF	TGTGCCAGCAGTTTAATGGGTCCCTTCAACGCGCGCACCGGGGAGCTGTTTTTT
TRBV29-1	few	TRBD1	TRBJ1-2	CSVRTGSRYGYTF	TGCAGCGTTAGGACAGGGTCGAGGTATGGCTACACCTTC
TRBV9	NA	TRBD1	TRBJ1-2	CASSVYRDRANYGYTF	TGTGCCAGCAGCGTTTACCGGGACAGAGCTAACTATGGCTACACCTTC
TRBV2	many	TRBD2	TRBJ2-1	CASSHPSGKAYNEQFF	TGTGCCAGCAGCCATCCTAGCGGGAAAGCCTACAATGAGCAGTTCTTC
TRBV11-2	many	NA	TRBJ2-1	CASSLGLLGLDEQFF	TGTGCCAGCAGCTTAGGACTCCTAGGTCTCGATGAGCAGTTCTTC
TRBV28	many	NA	TRBJ2-1	CASSYGERRFNEQFF	TGTGCCAGCAGTTATGGAGAGAGGCGTTTCAATGAGCAGTTCTTC
TRBV2	many	TRBD2	TRBJ2-7	CASSRLATYEQYF	TGTGCCAGCAGCCGACTAGCCACCTACGAGCAGTACTTC
TRBV12-3/TRBV12-4	many	NA	TRBJ2-1	CASSLAISSYNEQFF	TGTGCCAGCAGTTTAGCGATCAGCTCCTACAATGAGCAGTTCTTC
TRBV7-2	many	TRBD2	TRBJ2-1	CASSRTSGSVNEQFF	TGTGCCAGCAGCCGGACTAGCGGGAGTGTGAATGAGCAGTTCTTC
TRBV5-5	NA	NA	TRBJ2-2	CASSFVYGMTSRTPGELFF	TGTGCCAGCAGCTTTGTATATGGGATGACCTCGAGAACCCCCGGGGAGCTGTTTTTT
TRBV12-5	NA	NA	TRBJ1-5	CASGLAGVQPQHF	TGTGCTAGTGGTTTAGCCGGGGTACAGCCCCAGCATTTT
TRBV12-3/TRBV12-4	many	NA	TRBJ2-1	CASSSGTVSEQFF	TGTGCCAGCAGTTCGGGGACCGTATCTGAGCAGTTCTTC
TRBV19	NA	TRBD1	TRBJ2-2	CASSTRGQGAAGELFF	TGTGCCAGTAGTACCCGGGGACAGGGGGCCGCCGGGGAGCTGTTTTTT